This T cell receptor (beta chain) emerged from a study of T cells in localized non-small cell lung cancer (dated by TCRdb to the early 2020s). General notes on the study: The study analyzed T cell repertoires of about 230 early-stage NSCLC patients, comparing tumors and uninvolved tumor-adjacent lungs. The cohort comprised 236 treatment-naïve NSCLC patients with resected, localized lung tumors. The mean age of the NSCLC patients was less than 70 years, with 120 to 150 men and 85 to 110 women. The research as a whole found: Higher T cell density in blood was associated with longer overall survival, whereas higher clonality in adjacent lung was associated with shorter survival. Uninvolved tumor-adjacent lung showed the highest T cell clonality, higher than tumor, which suggests more focused antigenic responses in the uninvolved tumor-adjacent lung. Of the top 100 tumor clones, a median of roughly 56 were detected in paired uninvolved adjacent lung; over 25 were also among that lung's top 100. Because the study design was exploratory, TCR variables were selected using unadjusted p-values without false-discovery rate correction. Multi-region tumor sequencing was not performed, so intratumor heterogeneity could not be excluded.

Between the V and J ends, shortened by 5 bases and 1 base respectively, the junction contains 8 bases. The CDR1 and CDR2 encoded by the germline V gene are SGHVT and SQSDAQ. The CDR3 numbers 13 residues from cysteine through phenylalanine. Here the CDR3 DNA is all that survives: 39 bases in frame from base 1. At diagnosis, peripheral blood, uninvolved tumor-adjacent lung and tumor were collected and were preserved as a mix of fresh-frozen and FFPE material. This clone has a handful of counts. It lacks a known antigen. The input lacks base qualities; no much larger clone sits a single base away. TCR beta CDR3 regions were sequenced from DNA using the immunoSEQ Assay. The paper's processing steps were these. T cell density was computed as TCR beta template counts normalized to usable DNA estimated by amplifying housekeeping genes. Using the preseqR package, richness was estimated by extrapolating to 120,000 templates for tissue samples and 400,000 templates for PBMC samples. Clonality was taken to be one minus Pielou's evenness. Tissue-enriched TCRs were identified by differential abundance testing using productive amino-acid clonotypes, minimum total count 5 and alpha 0.1. The Jaccard Index and the Morisita Overlap Index were used to measure repertoire overlap between compartments. TCR beta CDR3s were clustered by GLIPH together with public tetramer-defined viral CDR3s, and at least three viral sequences plus V-gene enrichment were required for viral motifs. TCRdb stores this immuneACCESS table with in-frame sequences only. Part of the clones is absent; in the studies checked, under half of the shortfall reflects unresolved V genes, and no reason is known for the rest. Clone size and V and J calls were adopted from that table, with D and trimming inferred from the DNA. The sample yields about 1,200 clones; about 25% were counted once. The top ten hold 15% to 20% of the sample.

The rearrangement joined TRBV7-4 to TRBJ1-1, with a tentative D gene TRBD1 over 5 matching bases. This clonotype originated in a female donor over 55 with stage III squamous cell lung carcinoma. The starting material was lung tumor tissue, obtained before any cancer treatment. At the DNA level, the sequence is TGTGCCAGCAGCAGCCAGGGGAACACTGAAGCTTTCTTT. It specifies CASSSQGNTEAFF.